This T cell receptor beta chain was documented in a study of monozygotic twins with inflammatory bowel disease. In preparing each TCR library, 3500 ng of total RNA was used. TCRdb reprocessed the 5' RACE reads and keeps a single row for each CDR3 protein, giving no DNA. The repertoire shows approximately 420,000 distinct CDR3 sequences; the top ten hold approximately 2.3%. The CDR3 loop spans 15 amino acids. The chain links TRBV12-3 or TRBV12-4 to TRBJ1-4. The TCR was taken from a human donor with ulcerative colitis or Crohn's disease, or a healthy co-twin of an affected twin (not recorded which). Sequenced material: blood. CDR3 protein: CASSLNRATNEKLFF.